This record covers a single T cell receptor beta chain. No antigen is known for it. The record has no base qualities; no much larger clone is one base away. The library relied on the immunoSEQ multiplex PCR assay. The original methods were these. To diagnose cytomegalovirus status from the catalog of TCR beta chain sequences, a statistical classification framework was built. This immuneACCESS table, as held by TCRdb, lists in-frame sequences with V and J called but not all clones. Of the missing ones, under half trace to an unresolved V gene in checked studies; the others have no known cause. The V and J calls and the clone size are those of that table, but D and trimming were determined from the DNA. The sample includes roughly 50,000 clones, with approximately 93% observed a single time. The top ten constitute 1.5% to 2% of the sample. Relative to germline, V is 3 bases shorter and J is 0 bases shorter, with 12 bases between their ends. CDR1 and CDR2 (MDHEN, SYDVKM) derive from the germline V gene. The CDR3 contains 16 residues, cysteine and phenylalanine counted. The sequence is cut down to CDR3 DNA, 48 bases in frame from base 1.

Separate from the approximately 700-subject first cohort, the validation cohort of 90 to 150 subjects was the group to which the donors belonged. The data are from a study of cytomegalovirus exposure and HLA in healthy donors (TCRdb year 2017). Looking at the study overall: According to a later analysis, one platform produced both the approximately 110 validation repertoires and the 670 or so repertoires of the first cohort. The study aimed to test whether cataloging public T cell receptors could reveal signatures of past pathogen exposure. Besides the first cohort of 550 to 750 subjects, a separate validation cohort made up of roughly 130 different subjects was used. To predict cytomegalovirus infection status, the study brought together high-throughput TCR immunosequencing, statistical association of individual TCRs with disease status, and machine learning. Study-wide findings and limitations: A later analysis lacked HLA typing for the validation cohort, so it scored co-occurrence in that cohort across all 120 repertoires. The classifier was reported to diagnose cytomegalovirus status with high specificity and sensitivity in both the original and validation cohorts. A few of the identified cytomegalovirus-associated TCR beta chains were confirmed in vitro to be specific for cytomegalovirus antigens. The authors suggested that the approach could potentially be generalized to other disease states and immunological phenotypes. The study listed 150 to 200 TCR beta chains as associated with cytomegalovirus. Most TCR sequences were observed very rarely across donors, whereas some public TCRs were present in many individuals. Subsequent analysis determined that TCRs grouped into clusters in the first cohort also showed a tendency toward co-occurrence across the 120 validation repertoires, and about 94% of cluster scores exceeded 0.

This clonotype originated in a young woman in good health and CMV-seropositive. Sequencing was performed on PBMCs. This chain joins TRBV28 to TRBJ2-1, and the D gene may be TRBD2, 6 bases matching. The DNA is TGTGCCAGCAGTTTGGCGGGGCAGGGCTCCTACAATGAGCAGTTCTTC. Protein translation: CASSLAGQGSYNEQFF.